The rows below give T cell receptor beta chains drawn from one sample of a study of shared clonotypes between healthy human individuals. Libraries were prepared by immunoSEQ multiplex PCR; TCRdb keeps only in-frame clonotypes and omits some of them. The sample has some 300,000 clones; more than 60% are singletons. The specimen sequenced was memory CD4+ T cells sorted from blood. These receptor sequences come from a man younger than 45 in good health. CDR3s include the opening cysteine and the closing phenylalanine or tryptophan. Rows give clone size only sometimes, using once, few, many, or a class for an expanded clone.

>TRBV5-4|NA|TRBJ2-5
CASSATGIQETQYF
>TRBV2|few|TRBJ1-1
CASIEGRGKAFF
>TRBV9|NA|TRBJ2-7
CASSAAGGNRYEQYF
>TRBV5-1|few|TRBJ1-4
CASSTGPGQGNEKLFF
>TRBV10-2|NA|TRBJ1-4
CASRTRGLYEKLFF
>TRBV4-1|NA|TRBJ2-4
CASSQEGRKLAKNIQYF
>TRBV6-1|few|TRBJ2-7
CASSQTPYEQYF
>TRBV10-2|NA|TRBJ1-1
CASARGLRMNTEAFF
>TRBV10-1|NA|TRBJ2-7
CASSRGLTNYEQYF
>TRBV7-2|NA|TRBJ2-7
CASSLASGGVGYEQYF
>TRBV27|NA|TRBJ2-3
CASNPRETGTDTQYF
>TRBV2|few|TRBJ2-3
CASSAAPGQTQYF
>TRBV6-1|NA|TRBJ2-7
CATSGANFPPYEQYF
>TRBV7-9|NA|TRBJ2-3
CASSLDSSTDTQYF
>TRBV7-9|NA|TRBJ2-1
CASSPLGQGATNEQFF
>TRBV6-6|NA|TRBJ2-2
CASSSSGTGELFF
>TRBV5-1|NA|TRBJ1-1
CASSLGDRNTEAFF
>TRBV5-4|NA|TRBJ2-7
CASGYPDGGRYEQYF
>TRBV28|NA|TRBJ2-5
CASSRPRGTATKTQYF
>TRBV7-8|NA|TRBJ2-1
CASSLLRRNEQFF
>TRBV30|NA|TRBJ1-4
CAWMPGDRVSEKLFF
>TRBV5-1|NA|TRBJ2-4
CASSPDKAAKNIQYF
>TRBV5-1|NA|TRBJ2-1
CASSPFPSSYNEQFF
>TRBV7-8|NA|TRBJ1-5
CASSPNRGDQPQHF
>TRBV27|NA|TRBJ2-1
CASKALTGGRANEQFF
>TRBV29-1|NA|TRBJ2-7
CSVGTSGGYEQYF
>TRBV20-1|NA|TRBJ2-7
CTGVVGYEQYF
>TRBV7-9|once|TRBJ2-7
CASSLEDFTYEQYF
>TRBV6-6|NA|TRBJ1-1
CASSYTGVIAEAFF
>TRBV7-9|NA|TRBJ2-7
CASSRGGYYEQYF
>TRBV5-6|NA|TRBJ2-3
CASSSRGTDTQYF
>TRBV5-4|NA|TRBJ2-5
CASSLAGTGGGETQYF
>TRBV7-2|NA|TRBJ2-3
CASSLRLQVTDTQYF
>TRBV13|NA|TRBJ2-2
CASSLGRRKRGNTGELFF
>TRBV4-3|NA|TRBJ1-3
CASSQAGGNTIYF
>TRBV6-6|NA|TRBJ2-1
CASRVRWDLVGNEQFF
>TRBV2|NA|TRBJ1-1
CASSLQGADTEAFF
>TRBV6-6|few|TRBJ1-1
CASSYRRDGNTEAFF
>TRBV15|NA|TRBJ2-7
CATSSRYSYEQYF
>TRBV13|NA|TRBJ1-1
CASSLRSETEAFF
>TRBV11-3|NA|TRBJ2-5
CASSLYPGGTQYF
>TRBV19|NA|TRBJ2-7
CASSIVAHRGRGRDEQYF
>TRBV12-5|NA|TRBJ2-1
CASASSGISYNEQFF
>TRBV29-1|NA|TRBJ2-3
CSVEDHPSTQYF
>TRBV5-8|NA|TRBJ1-5
CASSLAQANQPQHF